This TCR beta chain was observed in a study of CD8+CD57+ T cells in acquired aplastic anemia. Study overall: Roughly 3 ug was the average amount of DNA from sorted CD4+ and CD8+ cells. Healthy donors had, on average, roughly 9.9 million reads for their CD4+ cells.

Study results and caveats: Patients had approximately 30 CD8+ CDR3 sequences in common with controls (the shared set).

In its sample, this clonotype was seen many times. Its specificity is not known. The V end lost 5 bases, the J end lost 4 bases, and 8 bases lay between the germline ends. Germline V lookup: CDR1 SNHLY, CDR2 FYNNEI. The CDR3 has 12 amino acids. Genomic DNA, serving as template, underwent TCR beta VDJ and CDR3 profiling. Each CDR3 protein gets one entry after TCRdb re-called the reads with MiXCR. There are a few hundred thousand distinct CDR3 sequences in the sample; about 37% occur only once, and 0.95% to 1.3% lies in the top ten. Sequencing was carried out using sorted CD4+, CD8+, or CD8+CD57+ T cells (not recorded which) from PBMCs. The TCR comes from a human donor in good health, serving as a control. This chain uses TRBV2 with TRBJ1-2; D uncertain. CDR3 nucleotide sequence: TGTGCCAGCAGTCCAGCCGTCTATGGCTACACCTTC. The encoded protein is CASSPAVYGYTF. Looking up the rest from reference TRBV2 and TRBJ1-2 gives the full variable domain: EPEVTQTPSHQVTQMGQEVILRCVPISNHLYFYWYRQILGQKVEFLVSFYNNEISEKSEIFDDQFSVERPDGSNFTLKIRSTKLEDSAMYFCASSPAVYGYTFGSGTRLTVV.